This T cell receptor (beta chain) appears in the sequencing data of a study of T cell responses to AZD1222 COVID-19 vaccine. Study-level results: Nearly half of spike-specific TCRs reportedly target unmutated variant regions.

Some clones are missing from TCRdb's copy, which holds only in-frame ones; the method was immunoSEQ multiplex PCR. This table holds 150,000 to 200,000 clones, approximately 91% found once. This clone was detected only once. Its target is not known. J was trimmed by 5 bases and V by 4 bases; bases with no gene match: 2. This CDR3 contains 12 residues. Germline V gives CDR1 SGHRS, CDR2 YFSETQ. The sequence derives from an adult who received the AZD1222 COVID-19 vaccine. The sample here was peripheral blood, taken 28 days after the second AZD1222 dose. This chain uses TRBV5-1 with TRBJ1-1; TRBD1 matches 7 bases. CDR3 nucleotides: TGCGCCAGCAGCCAGGGGGGGACTGAAGCTTTCTTT. Translated, it gives CASSQGGTEAFF.